Below are 32 T cell receptor beta chains sequenced from a single sample in a study of blood T cells in healthy people across ages. A second roughly 6 to 12 cycle PCR used barcoded and J-beta primers. TCRdb ran MiXCR on the 5' RACE reads and lists one entry per CDR3 protein. Here the sample spans around 790,000 distinct CDR3 sequences, around 45% being singletons. Sequenced: blood. The receptors stem from a man in his fifties or sixties in good health.

This clonotype was counted between two and nine times. The V and J genes are TRBV10-3 and TRBJ2-2; 8 nucleotides align to TRBD2. CDR1 and CDR2 from the germline V gene are ENHRY and SYGVKD. The trim removed 7 bases at V and 4 bases at J, leaving 23 bases unmatched. CDR3 length: 20 amino acids. DNA of the CDR3: TGTGCCATCATGAATACCGACCCCCTTCGGGGGGGGAAGACCACCGGGGAGCTGTTTTTT. Protein: CAIMNTDPLRGGKTTGELFF.

J is TRBJ1-3 and V is TRBV7-2, with TRBD1 matching 7 bases. The trim removed 8 bases at V and 4 bases at J, leaving 11 bases unmatched. The germline CDR1 and CDR2 sequences are SGHTA and FQGNSA. The CDR3 runs to 15 residues. CDR3 nucleotide sequence: TGTGCCAGCCGGGCCCAGGGGGGGGAAGGAAACACCATATATTTT. Protein product: CASRAQGGEGNTIYF. Using reference TRBV7-2 and TRBJ1-3 for the parts outside the CDR3, the full variable domain is GAGVSQSPSNKVTEKGKDVELRCDPISGHTALYWYRQSLGQGLEFLIYFQGNSAPDKSGLPSDRFSAERTGGSVSTLTIQRTQQEDSAVYLCASRAQGGEGNTIYFGEGSWLTVV.

This clonotype was picked up one time. Relative to the germline gene, one junction end is altered; a read error may explain this. The V and J genes are TRBV10-3 and TRBJ1-1, with D perhaps matching TRBD1 (6 bases). Germline V gives CDR1 ENHRY, CDR2 SYGVKD. The CDR3 runs 14 residues. DNA of the CDR3: TGTGCCATCAGACCAGGGGTGTCAACAACTGGAGCTTTCTTT. Amino acid sequence: CAIRPGVSTTGAFF.

This rearrangement joins TRBV15 to TRBJ2-7, with 7 positions matching TRBD1. V dropped 1 base and J dropped 4; count of bases not matched to a gene: 10. This CDR3 is built from 16 residues. The germline gives CDR1 LNHNV, CDR2 YYDKDF (reference sequence). CDR3: CATSRGKQGSSYEQYF. The CDR3 DNA reads as TGTGCCACCAGCAGAGGAAAACAGGGGTCTAGTTACGAGCAGTACTTC.

This clonotype showed up many times. The V gene is TRBV7-2, the J gene TRBJ2-5; TRBD2 aligns across 7 bases. The CDR3 is made up of 14 amino acids. J was trimmed by 3 bases and V by 5 bases; bases with no gene match: 6. Germline CDR1 reads SGHTA; CDR2 reads FQGNSA. CDR3: CASSTGTTKETQYF. The CDR3, as DNA: TGTGCCAGCAGCACCGGGACTACGAAAGAGACCCAGTACTTC. Complete variable domain (other parts from reference TRBV7-2 and TRBJ2-5): GAGVSQSPSNKVTEKGKDVELRCDPISGHTALYWYRQSLGQGLEFLIYFQGNSAPDKSGLPSDRFSAERTGGSVSTLTIQRTQQEDSAVYLCASSTGTTKETQYFGPGTRLLVL.

The chain uses TRBV20-1 and TRBJ2-5; perhaps TRBD2 as D (6 bases). CDR1 and CDR2 (germline): DFQATT, SNEGSKA (reference sequence). V shed 3 bases and J shed 4 bases, with 15 bases lying between them. The CDR3 length is 14 residues. The CDR3 protein is CSARSGGDRETQYF. In nucleotides, the CDR3 is TGCAGTGCTAGGTCCGGGGGAGATCGAGAGACCCAGTACTTC.

The chain couples TRBV29-1 to TRBJ2-3; 7 bases agree with TRBD1. The V and J ends lost 6 bases and 1 base, in that order; junction bases with no gene match: 7. Germline V gives CDR1 SQVTM, CDR2 ANQGSEA. This CDR3 comprises 14 residues. The CDR3 DNA sequence: TGCAGCGTCGAGGGTCAGGGGGGCACAGATACGCAGTATTTT. It yields the protein CSVEGQGGTDTQYF.

The chain employs TRBV7-2 and TRBJ1-2; D is uncertain. The CDR3 is 14 amino acids. Trimming left V 6 bases short and J 3 bases short, with 14 bases between. Germline V lookup: CDR1 SGHTA, CDR2 FQGNSA. The CDR3 region is CASSSAWVDYGYTF. Written as DNA, the CDR3 is TGTGCCAGCAGTAGCGCCTGGGTTGACTATGGCTACACCTTC. The full variable domain, with the rest looked up from reference TRBV7-2 and TRBJ1-2, is GAGVSQSPSNKVTEKGKDVELRCDPISGHTALYWYRQSLGQGLEFLIYFQGNSAPDKSGLPSDRFSAERTGGSVSTLTIQRTQQEDSAVYLCASSSAWVDYGYTFGSGTRLTVV.

This chain connects TRBV4-3 to TRBJ2-3; 8 bases match TRBD2. The CDR3 has 16 amino acids. In germline, CDR1 is LGHNA, CDR2 YSLEER. V gave up 0 bases and J gave up 3 bases; unmatched junction bases: 5. The CDR3 here is CASSQEGSGATDTQYF. The CDR3 DNA reads TGCGCCAGCAGCCAAGAAGGTAGCGGGGCGACAGATACGCAGTATTTT.

This sequence joins TRBV5-1 and TRBJ2-5; D is perhaps TRBD2 (6 bases). Per the germline V gene, CDR1 is SGHRS and CDR2 is YFSETQ. CDR3 length equals 14 residues. V was clipped by 4 bases and J by 3 bases, with 13 bases between them. The CDR3 nucleotides read TGCGCCAGCAGCGACCCCGGGACTGAAGAGACCCAGTACTTC. Its protein product is CASSDPGTEETQYF.

This clonotype came up a few times. The chain joins TRBV4-1 to TRBJ2-1; 11 nucleotides align to TRBD1. Germline assignment: CDR1 MGHRA and CDR2 YSYEKL. This CDR3 has 17 residues. Unmatched junction bases numbered 11, after V lost 3 bases and J lost 7 bases. CDR3 protein: CASSQAELRDRGNEQFF. The CDR3 nucleotides are TGCGCCAGCAGCCAGGCTGAACTCCGGGACAGGGGGAATGAGCAGTTCTTC.

Of note for this clonotype: The junction shows a germline mismatch at one end, possibly a read error. The V gene is TRBV9, the J gene TRBJ1-1; tentatively, D is TRBD1 (6 bases). Germline-derived CDR1 and CDR2 are SGDLS and YYNGEE. CDR3 size: 15 residues. The DNA of the CDR3 is TGTGCCAGTAGCGTAGAAACGGGGGGCGGCACTGAAGCTTTCTTT. Its protein product is CASSVETGGGTEAFF.

In this sample, this clonotype turned up a few times. The chain uses TRBV5-1 and TRBJ1-2; possibly TRBD1 for D (5 bases). The CDR3 length is 14 residues. CDR1 and CDR2 (germline): SGHRS, YFSETQ. V was cut by 2 bases and J by 8 bases, with 16 bases left in between. The CDR3 nucleotides are TGCGCCAGCAGCTTCCGGGACCTTTCGAGCGGCTACACCTTC. The encoded protein is CASSFRDLSSGYTF. The whole variable domain, remainder taken from reference TRBV5-1 and TRBJ1-2, is KAGVTQTPRYLIKTRGQQVTLSCSPISGHRSVSWYQQTPGQGLQFLFEYFSETQRNKGNFPGRFSGRQFSNSRSEMNVSTLELGDSALYLCASSFRDLSSGYTFGSGTRLTVV.

With regard to this clonotype: At one boundary the junction diverges from the germline segment, which might be a read error. This chain uses TRBV6-1 with TRBJ2-1, with a possible D match to TRBD2 (5 bases). Germline loops: CDR1 MNHNS, CDR2 SASEGT. The length of the CDR3 is 17 residues. The chain's CDR3 is CSSRRSLAGDLYNEQFF. The CDR3 nucleotides read TGTTCCAGCCGTCGGTCACTGGCGGGCGACCTCTACAATGAGCAGTTCTTC.

The chain has TRBV2 and TRBJ1-2; 7 bases align to TRBD1. The J segment lost 4 bases and the V segment lost 8 bases, leaving 10 bases of the junction unmatched. This CDR3 has 14 amino acids. The germline V gene encodes CDR1 SNHLY and CDR2 FYNNEI. The CDR3 is CASGRGGLGYGYTF. As DNA, the CDR3 is TGTGCCAGCGGTCGAGGGGGCTTAGGCTATGGCTACACCTTC.

V gene TRBV20-1 combines with J gene TRBJ1-5; no firm D call. This CDR3 region has 14 residues. The V and J ends lost 0 bases and 4 bases respectively, with 10 bases between them. Germline lookup yields CDR1 DFQATT and CDR2 SNEGSKA (reference sequence). CDR3 DNA: TGCAGTGCTAGAGATCCACGAGTAAATCAGCCCCAGCATTTT. Amino acid sequence: CSARDPRVNQPQHF.

This clonotype was seen a few times. The chain has TRBV7-3 and TRBJ2-3; 12 positions match TRBD2. CDR3 length: 19 residues. J lost 0 bases, V lost 3 bases, and 10 bases had no gene match. The germline gives CDR1 SGHTA, CDR2 FQGTGA. The CDR3 coding sequence is TGTGCCAGCAGCTTGACCCCTAGCGGGGGGGCGACTAGCACAGATACGCAGTATTTT. Protein: CASSLTPSGGATSTDTQYF.

The gene calls are TRBV28 and TRBJ2-2, with a weak D call TRBD1 (5 bases). Looked up from germline, CDR1 is MDHEN and CDR2 is SYDVKM. V lost 11 bases, J lost 5 bases, and 15 bases lay in between. This CDR3 is 13 amino acids long. CDR3 coding DNA: TGTGCCGGAGCCAGGGTTCGAACCGGGGAGCTGTTTTTT. It codes for CAGARVRTGELFF.

In regard to this clonotype: The missing conserved phenylalanine or tryptophan at the end of this CDR3 makes a read error likely. The rearrangement links TRBV3-1 to TRBJ2-5; 12 positions agree with TRBD2. The J call may not be correct, given that the DNA end is closer to TRBJ2-7. Per the germline V gene, CDR1 is LGHDT and CDR2 is YNNKEL (reference sequence). The CDR3 loop spans 15 amino acids. The CDR3 reads CASSRMTSGGYEQYS. The CDR3 bases are TGTGCCAGCAGCCGGATGACTAGCGGGGGTTACGAGCAGTACTCC.

This clonotype was detected a few times. The CDR3 DNA is TGTGCCACCAGTGATCCGGGACCGCTAGAGACCCAGTACTTC. This codes for CATSDPGPLETQYF. The rearrangement uses TRBV24-1 and TRBJ2-5; D possibly uses TRBD1 or TRBD2 (5 bases each). Germline V CDR1 and CDR2: KGHDR, SFDVKD. Trimming stripped 3 bases from V and 4 bases from J, with 11 bases between. The CDR3 has 14 residues.

The CDR3 DNA follows: TGTGCCATCAGGGGGCCTTTCTCCTACAATGAGCAGTACTTC. As protein: CAIRGPFSYNEQYF. The chain carries TRBV7-9 and TRBJ2-7, with 8 positions matching TRBD1. V lost 10 bases to trimming and J lost 7 bases; unmatched junction nucleotides: 15. Per the germline V gene, CDR1 is SEHNR and CDR2 is FQNEAQ (reference sequence). The CDR3 loop spans 14 amino acids.

This clonotype has more than one count but fewer than ten. The rearrangement uses TRBV5-1 and TRBJ2-5; a weak D match, TRBD1 (6 bases). Germline CDR1 reads SGHRS; CDR2 reads YFSETQ. V dropped 0 bases and J dropped 3 bases, with 12 bases sitting between them. CDR3 length: 15 residues. The CDR3 DNA sequence: TGCGCCAGCAGCTTGGGGGGGCGCGATGAAGAGACCCAGTACTTC. This translates into CASSLGGRDEETQYF.

V usage is TRBV24-1 and J usage is TRBJ2-1; tentatively, D is TRBD2 (6 bases). The germline V gene has CDR1 KGHDR and CDR2 SFDVKD. The ends were cut back, 6 bases at V and 9 bases at J, with 17 bases in the middle. The CDR3 has 14 amino acids. This chain's CDR3 is CATSTPGGTGEQFF. CDR3 bases: TGTGCCACCAGTACTCCAGGAGGGACCGGTGAGCAGTTCTTC.

The chain recombines TRBV10-3 with TRBJ2-5; D may be TRBD2 (6 bases). The CDR3 totals 14 residues. Trimming took off 2 bases at V and 5 bases at J, with 12 bases between the two ends. CDR1 and CDR2 from the germline V gene are ENHRY and SYGVKD. CDR3 coding DNA: TGTGCCATCAGTGAGGGGCGGGGTCCGGAGACCCAGTACTTC. This translates into CAISEGRGPETQYF.

The J gene is TRBJ2-1, the V gene TRBV5-1; TRBD2 agrees at 10 bases. V was pared by 7 bases and J by 4 bases, with 11 bases of the junction left unmatched. Per germline, CDR1 SGHRS and CDR2 YFSETQ. This CDR3 spans 16 amino acids. The CDR3 DNA follows: TGCGCCAGCGTTAGGGCTAGCGGGGGCCGATACAATGAGCAGTTCTTC. This encodes CASVRASGGRYNEQFF.

The rearrangement links TRBV27 to TRBJ1-6; D uncertain. CDR1 MNHEY and CDR2 SMNVEV come from the germline V gene (reference sequence). V was trimmed by 2 bases and J by 9 bases, leaving 11 bases between them. CDR3 length: 14 amino acids. The CDR3 sequence is CASSLGVNSSPLHF. The CDR3 nucleotides read TGTGCCAGCAGTTTAGGAGTTAATAGTTCACCCCTCCACTTT.

This clonotype was recorded a few times. The gene calls are TRBV6-1 and TRBJ1-2; 9 bases map to TRBD1. Germline CDR1 and CDR2: MNHNS and SASEGT. Trimming took 2 bases from V and 0 from J; bases not matched to a gene: 10. There are 18 residues in the CDR3. CDR3 sequence (DNA): TGTGCCAGCAGTGAAAGGGGGGACAGGGTCGTTGCTAACTATGGCTACACCTTC. Translation: CASSERGDRVVANYGYTF.

This clonotype was counted only a few times. For the CDR3, the DNA is TGCGCCAGCAGCTTGGAGACAGTGTCGGGAGGCTACACCTTC. Its protein is CASSLETVSGGYTF. The chain uses TRBV5-1 and TRBJ1-2; tentative D call: TRBD1 (5 bases). Germline V lookup: CDR1 SGHRS, CDR2 YFSETQ. Between the trimmed V and J ends, which lost 0 bases and 8 bases, there was a span of 14 bases. CDR3 length: 14 residues.

The J gene is TRBJ2-1, the V gene TRBV7-2; 9 nucleotides align to TRBD2. J gave up 1 base and V 6 bases, and 10 bases lay outside the gene matches. This CDR3 region has 17 residues. CDR1 and CDR2 (germline): SGHTA, FQGNSA. In DNA, the CDR3 is TGTGCCAGCAGAGCCGGGACTAGCAGGGGTTCCTACAATGAGCAGTTCTTC. Residues: CASRAGTSRGSYNEQFF. Filled out from reference TRBV7-2 and TRBJ2-1, the complete variable domain reads GAGVSQSPSNKVTEKGKDVELRCDPISGHTALYWYRQSLGQGLEFLIYFQGNSAPDKSGLPSDRFSAERTGGSVSTLTIQRTQQEDSAVYLCASRAGTSRGSYNEQFFGPGTRLTVL.

This clonotype has more than one count but fewer than ten. The J gene is TRBJ2-7, the V gene TRBV20-1, with D possibly TRBD1 on 5 matching bases. V lost 5 bases and J lost 1, with 18 bases in between. CDR3 length: 15 amino acids. Germline CDR1 and CDR2: DFQATT and SNEGSKA (reference sequence). The CDR3: CSAPLTHKGSYEQYF. For the CDR3, the DNA is TGCAGTGCTCCCCTCACACACAAGGGGTCCTACGAGCAGTACTTC.

The chain is built from TRBV10-3 and TRBJ1-1; 10 bases line up with TRBD1. This CDR3 has 16 amino acids. V dropped 3 bases and J dropped 7; count of bases not matched to a gene: 11. Germline CDR1 reads ENHRY; CDR2 reads SYGVKD. CDR3 loop: CAISDLVGQGGGEAFF. CDR3 sequence (DNA): TGTGCCATCAGTGATCTAGTCGGACAGGGGGGAGGTGAAGCTTTCTTT.

The rearrangement joins TRBV5-1 to TRBJ2-1, with D possibly matching TRBD2 (7 bases). This CDR3 has 14 residues. The V gene's germline CDR1 is SGHRS and CDR2 YFSETQ. Trimming left V 5 bases short and J 5 bases short, with 14 bases between. CDR3 amino acids: CASSVGGADNEQFF. In DNA form, the CDR3 reads TGCGCCAGCAGTGTGGGGGGGGCGGACAATGAGCAGTTCTTC.